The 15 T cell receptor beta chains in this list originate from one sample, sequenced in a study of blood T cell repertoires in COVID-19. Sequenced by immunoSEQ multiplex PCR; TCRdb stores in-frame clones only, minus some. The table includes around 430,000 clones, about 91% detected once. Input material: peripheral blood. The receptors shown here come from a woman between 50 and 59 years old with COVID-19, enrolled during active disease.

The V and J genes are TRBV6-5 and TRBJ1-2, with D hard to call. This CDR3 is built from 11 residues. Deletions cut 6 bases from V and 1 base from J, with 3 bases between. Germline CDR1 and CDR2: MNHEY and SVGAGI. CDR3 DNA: TGTGCCAGCAGCTTTAACTATGGCTACACCTTC. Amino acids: CASSFNYGYTF.

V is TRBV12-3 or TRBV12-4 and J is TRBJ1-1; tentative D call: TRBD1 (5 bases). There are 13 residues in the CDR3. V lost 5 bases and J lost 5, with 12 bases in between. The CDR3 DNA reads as TGTGCCAGCAGTCCAGGGTTTAGGACTGAAGCTTTCTTT. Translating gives CASSPGFRTEAFF.

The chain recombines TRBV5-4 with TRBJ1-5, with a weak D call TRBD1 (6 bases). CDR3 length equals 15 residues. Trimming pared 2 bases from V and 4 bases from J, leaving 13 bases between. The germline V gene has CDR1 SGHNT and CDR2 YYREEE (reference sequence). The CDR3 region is CASSLRDRPNQPQHF. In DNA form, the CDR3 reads TGTGCCAGCAGCTTAAGAGACAGGCCGAATCAGCCCCAGCATTTT. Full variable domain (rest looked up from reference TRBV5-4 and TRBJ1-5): ETGVTQSPTHLIKTRGQQVTLRCSSQSGHNTVSWYQQALGQGPQFIFQYYREEENGRGNFPPRFSGLQFPNYSSELNVNALELDDSALYLCASSLRDRPNQPQHFGDGTRLSIL.

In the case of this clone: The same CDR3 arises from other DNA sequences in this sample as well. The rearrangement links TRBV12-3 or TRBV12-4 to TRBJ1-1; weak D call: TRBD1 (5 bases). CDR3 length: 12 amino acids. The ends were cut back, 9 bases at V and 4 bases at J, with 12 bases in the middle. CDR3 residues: CASRGVGTEAFF. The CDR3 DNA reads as TGTGCCAGTCGGGGGGTGGGCACTGAAGCTTTCTTT.

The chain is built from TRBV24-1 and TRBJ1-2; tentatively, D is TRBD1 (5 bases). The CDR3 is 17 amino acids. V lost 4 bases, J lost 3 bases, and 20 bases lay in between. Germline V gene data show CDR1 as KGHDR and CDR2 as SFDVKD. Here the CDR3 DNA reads TGTGCCACCAGTGACCCCCGACAGAGTCCTGGCTACTATGGCTACACCTTC. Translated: CATSDPRQSPGYYGYTF.

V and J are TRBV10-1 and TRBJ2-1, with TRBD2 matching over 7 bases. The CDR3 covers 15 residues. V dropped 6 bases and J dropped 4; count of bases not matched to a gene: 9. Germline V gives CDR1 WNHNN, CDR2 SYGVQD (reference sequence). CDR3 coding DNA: TGCGCCAGCAGCGGGTCAGAAGCGGGATACAATGAGCAGTTCTTC. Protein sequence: CASSGSEAGYNEQFF.

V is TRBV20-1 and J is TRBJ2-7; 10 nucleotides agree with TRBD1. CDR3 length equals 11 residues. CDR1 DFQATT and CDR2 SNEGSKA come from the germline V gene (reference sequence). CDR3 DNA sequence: TGCAGCCCGGGACAGGGGAGGGAGCAGTACTTC. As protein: CSPGQGREQYF.

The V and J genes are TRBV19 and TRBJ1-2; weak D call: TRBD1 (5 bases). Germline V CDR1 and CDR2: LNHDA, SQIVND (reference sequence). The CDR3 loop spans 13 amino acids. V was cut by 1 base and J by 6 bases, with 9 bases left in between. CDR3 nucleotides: TGTGCCAGTAGTATAGGGGCAGGGAATGGCTACACCTTC. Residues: CASSIGAGNGYTF.

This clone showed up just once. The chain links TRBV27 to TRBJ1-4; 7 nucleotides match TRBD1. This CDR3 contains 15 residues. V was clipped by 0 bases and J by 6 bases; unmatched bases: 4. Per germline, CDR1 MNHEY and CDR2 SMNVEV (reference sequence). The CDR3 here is CASSLSTGSYEKLFF. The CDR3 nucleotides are TGTGCCAGCAGTTTATCGACAGGGTCCTATGAAAAACTGTTTTTT.

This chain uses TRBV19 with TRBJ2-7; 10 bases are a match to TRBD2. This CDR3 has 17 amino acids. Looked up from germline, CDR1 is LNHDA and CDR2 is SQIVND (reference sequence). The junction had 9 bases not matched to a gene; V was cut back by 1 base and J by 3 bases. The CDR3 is CASSIVFTGTSVYEQYF. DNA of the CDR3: TGTGCCAGTAGTATAGTGTTCACCGGGACTAGCGTCTACGAGCAGTACTTC.

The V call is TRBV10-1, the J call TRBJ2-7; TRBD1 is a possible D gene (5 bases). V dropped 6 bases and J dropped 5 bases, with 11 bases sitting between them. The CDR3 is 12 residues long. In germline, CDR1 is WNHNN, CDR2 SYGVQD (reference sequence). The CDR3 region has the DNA TGCGCCAGCAGAGGGGCTGGGGACGAGCAGTACTTC. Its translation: CASRGAGDEQYF.

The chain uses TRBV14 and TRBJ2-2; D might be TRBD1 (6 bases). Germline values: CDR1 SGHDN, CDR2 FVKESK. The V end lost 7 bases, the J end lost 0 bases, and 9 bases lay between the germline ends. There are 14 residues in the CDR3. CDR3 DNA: TGTGCCAGCAAAGGACAGTCGAACACCGGGGAGCTGTTTTTT. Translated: CASKGQSNTGELFF.

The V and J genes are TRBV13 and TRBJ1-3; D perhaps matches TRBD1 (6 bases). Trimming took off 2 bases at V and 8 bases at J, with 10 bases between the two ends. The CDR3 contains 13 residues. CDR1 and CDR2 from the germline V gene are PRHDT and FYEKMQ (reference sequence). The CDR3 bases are TGTGCCAGCAGCTTACAGGGGTGGGACACCATATATTTT. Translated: CASSLQGWDTIYF.

The CDR3 DNA follows: TGTGCCAGTAGTATTAGAAGGGACAGGAATTCACCCCTCCACTTT. It translates to CASSIRRDRNSPLHF. V gene TRBV19 combines with J gene TRBJ1-6, with 8 bases matching TRBD1. J gave up 7 bases and V 3 bases, and 5 bases lay outside the gene matches. Per the germline V gene, CDR1 is LNHDA and CDR2 is SQIVND (reference sequence). The CDR3 has 15 residues.

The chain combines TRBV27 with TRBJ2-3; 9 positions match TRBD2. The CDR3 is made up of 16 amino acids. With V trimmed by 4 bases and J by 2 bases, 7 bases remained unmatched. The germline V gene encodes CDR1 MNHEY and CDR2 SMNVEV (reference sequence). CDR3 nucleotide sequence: TGTGCCAGCAGTTGGACCGGGACTAGCTCCACAGATACGCAGTATTTT. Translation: CASSWTGTSSTDTQYF.